One T cell receptor (beta chain) is described in this entry. The protocol was immunoSEQ multiplex PCR, while the TCRdb copy is restricted to in-frame clones and leaves out a portion. The data show about 140,000 clones, around 82% seen once. This entry comes from a study of blood T cell repertoires in COVID-19. This CDR3 has 16 amino acids. Germline V gene data show CDR1 as LNHDA and CDR2 as SQIVND (reference sequence). The J segment lost 6 bases and the V segment lost 0 bases, leaving 7 bases of the junction unmatched. The receptor's source is a woman aged 55-70 years with acute or convalescent COVID-19. The sequenced sample consisted of peripheral blood. The rearrangement links TRBV19 to TRBJ1-2; 10 nucleotides match TRBD1. The CDR3 nucleotides read TGTGCCAGTAGTATAGAGGACAGGGGGACGTCGAATGGCTACACCTTC. The encoded protein is CASSIEDRGTSNGYTF.